The sequence of this TCR beta chain was determined in a study of blood T cell repertoires in COVID-19. Turning to the study itself: The United States, Italy and Spain supplied acute and convalescent COVID-19 samples.

Per the authors' pipeline: Counts of nucleated cells, estimated from reference gene primer amplification, were obtained. Clones were read by immunoSEQ multiplex PCR, and TCRdb kept only the in-frame ones, dropping some. V and J calls and clone size come straight from that table; D and trimming were deduced from the DNA. The sample gives a few hundred thousand clones, about 85% of which show up once; around 2% is in the top ten. This CDR3 contains 14 residues. Trimming cost V 5 bases and J 8 bases; bases outside gene matches: 4. Germline CDR1 reads SNHLY; CDR2 reads FYNNEI. The rearrangement joins TRBV2 to TRBJ1-6; TRBD1 matches at 9 bases. The TCR comes from a young man who had recovered from COVID-19. The material sequenced was peripheral blood. CDR3: CASSRDRDDSPLHF. The CDR3 bases are TGTGCCAGCAGTAGGGACAGGGACGATTCACCCCTCCACTTT.